These T cell receptor beta chains were read from a single sample in a study of blood T cell repertoires in COVID-19. Using immunoSEQ multiplex PCR, the repertoire was profiled, and TCRdb retains in-frame clones only, with some absent. The sample lists approximately 170,000 clones; over 80% were seen once. The material sequenced was peripheral blood. These TCRs come from a man in his 70s who had recovered from COVID-19. Each CDR3 is given with its conserved first and last residue. D genes are given only for firm matches. For some rows the clone size is stated as once, few or many, or as a class when expanded; others skip it.

size,J,length,D,V,DNA,CDR3
-,TRBJ2-7,14,TRBD1,TRBV28,TGTGCCAGCAGGGGGACAGGGAGCTCCTACGAGCAGTACTTC,CASRGTGSSYEQYF
few,TRBJ2-7,15,-,TRBV7-9,TGTGCCAGCAGTTTGGAGGGGACTGGTGATAACGAGCAGTACTTC,CASSLEGTGDNEQYF
-,TRBJ1-1,16,-,TRBV27,TGTGCCAGCAGTTCAGTACCTCCTGGACAGTCTAGCGAAGCTTTCTTT,CASSSVPPGQSSEAFF
-,TRBJ2-1,15,TRBD2,TRBV5-4,TGTGCCAGCAGCTTCATGTCTAGCGGCTACAATGAGCAGTTCTTC,CASSFMSSGYNEQFF
once,TRBJ2-1,12,-,TRBV5-8,TGTGCCAGCAGCTTGACTCGCGTTGAGCAGTTCTTC,CASSLTRVEQFF
few,TRBJ2-3,15,TRBD2,TRBV19,TGTGCCAGTAACCCCTTAGCGGGAGCAGCAGATACGCAGTATTTT,CASNPLAGAADTQYF
-,TRBJ1-2,11,-,TRBV10-3,TGTGCCATCGAGGGAGAACGAGGCTACACCTTC,CAIEGERGYTF
-,TRBJ2-6,15,-,TRBV3-1/TRBV3-2,TGTGCCAGCAGCCCTGCACCTGGACAGGCCAACGTCCTGACTTTC,CASSPAPGQANVLTF
-,TRBJ2-3,14,TRBD2,TRBV30,TGTGCCTGGAGACTAGCGGGAGGAACAGATACGCAGTATTTT,CAWRLAGGTDTQYF
once,TRBJ1-5,15,TRBD1,TRBV19,TGTGCCAGTAGGCCCAGGGGGACCAGCAATCAGCCCCAGCATTTT,CASRPRGTSNQPQHF
few,TRBJ2-7,15,TRBD1,TRBV5-6,TGTGCCAGCAGCCCCTTGGACAGGTGGGTCTACGAGCAGTACTTC,CASSPLDRWVYEQYF
-,TRBJ1-1,14,TRBD1,TRBV7-2,TGTGCCAGCCGGACAGGGTACGCGAACACTGAAGCTTTCTTT,CASRTGYANTEAFF
-,TRBJ2-2,14,TRBD2,TRBV6-5,TGTGCCAGCGGGTGGCGGGAGTACACCGGGGAGCTGTTTTTT,CASGWREYTGELFF
-,TRBJ2-5,14,TRBD2,TRBV2,TGTGCCAGCAGGGCTAGCGGGAGAGTAGAGACCCAGTACTTC,CASRASGRVETQYF
-,TRBJ2-2,14,-,TRBV2,TGTGCCAGCAGTCTTCTCGCGAACACCGGGGAGCTGTTTTTT,CASSLLANTGELFF
once,TRBJ1-1,11,-,TRBV20-1,TGCAGCTACAGGGAGAACACTGAAGCTTTCTTT,CSYRENTEAFF
-,TRBJ2-7,13,-,TRBV15,TGTGCCACCAGCATTGACAGGCACTACGAGCAGTACTTC,CATSIDRHYEQYF
-,TRBJ1-2,15,TRBD1,TRBV19,TGTGCCAGTAGTATTACGGGACAGCTTAACTATGGCTACACCTTC,CASSITGQLNYGYTF
-,TRBJ2-5,14,-,TRBV27,TGTGCCAGCAGCTTAACAGGCTACCAAGAGACCCAGTACTTC,CASSLTGYQETQYF
few,TRBJ1-4,16,-,TRBV7-9,TGTGCCAGCAGATTCACGACAGGTACAACTAATGAAAAACTGTTTTTT,CASRFTTGTTNEKLFF
few,TRBJ2-2,15,TRBD2,TRBV27,TGTGCCAGCAGGAGAGCGGGAGGGGACACCGGGGAGCTGTTTTTT,CASRRAGGDTGELFF
-,TRBJ2-3,13,-,TRBV11-3,TGTGCCAGCAGCCGTTACGGGTTGCATACGCAGTATTTT,CASSRYGLHTQYF
-,TRBJ1-2,13,-,TRBV5-1,TGCGCCAGCAGCTTGGATCCCTCGGGGGGCTACACCTTC,CASSLDPSGGYTF
-,TRBJ2-3,15,-,TRBV5-1,TGCGCCAGCAGCTATGGTACGCTCAGGCAAGATACGCAGTATTTT,CASSYGTLRQDTQYF
-,TRBJ2-7,15,TRBD2,TRBV7-2,TGTGCCAGCAGCTTAGGGCTAGCGGGAGGGCGGGAGCAGTACTTC,CASSLGLAGGREQYF
-,TRBJ2-2,16,TRBD2,TRBV4-2,TGTGCCAGCAGCCAGCGACTAGCGAGCTCCACCGGGGAGCTGTTTTTT,CASSQRLASSTGELFF
-,TRBJ2-4,13,-,TRBV28,TGTGCTGCGTCGGGGAGCGCCAAAAACATTCAGTACTTC,CAASGSAKNIQYF
-,TRBJ1-5,16,-,TRBV6-1,TGTGCCAGCAGTGAAGCGGGAGCGCAGGGCAATCAGCCCCAGCATTTT,CASSEAGAQGNQPQHF
-,TRBJ2-2,15,TRBD2,TRBV10-1,TGCGCCAGCACGACTAGCGGGAGTAACACCGGGGAGCTGTTTTTT,CASTTSGSNTGELFF
-,TRBJ2-7,16,TRBD2,TRBV6-1,TGTGCCAGCAGTGAAGGGGCGACTAGCGGGGTTTACGAGCAGTACTTC,CASSEGATSGVYEQYF
-,TRBJ1-1,14,-,TRBV28,TGTGCCAGCAGTTCGCCGGAAGGGGGAACTGAAGCTTTCTTT,CASSSPEGGTEAFF
-,TRBJ2-5,16,TRBD2,TRBV7-6,TGTGCCAGCAGCCAAAATAGCGGGAGGGCCACTGAGACCCAGTACTTC,CASSQNSGRATETQYF
-,TRBJ2-5,16,TRBD2,TRBV7-8,TGTGCCAGCAGCTTAGGACTAGCGGGAGGACAAGAGACCCAGTACTTC,CASSLGLAGGQETQYF
-,TRBJ2-1,17,TRBD2,TRBV28,TGTGCCAGCAGTACCGGGACTAGCGGGCACTCCTACAATGAGCAGTTCTTC,CASSTGTSGHSYNEQFF
few,TRBJ2-1,16,TRBD1,TRBV3-1/TRBV3-2,TGTGCCAGCAGCCAAGCCGGACAGGGCGTGGACAATGAGCAGTTCTTC,CASSQAGQGVDNEQFF
-,TRBJ2-1,16,TRBD2,TRBV11-2,TGTGCCAGCAGCTCCGGACTAGCGGGGTCCTACAATGAGCAGTTCTTC,CASSSGLAGSYNEQFF
-,TRBJ1-2,15,-,TRBV7-2,TGTGCCAGCAGCCGCGGGAGGCCAGCTAACTATGGCTACACCTTC,CASSRGRPANYGYTF
-,TRBJ2-5,13,-,TRBV9,TGTGCCAGCAGCGTAGCAGGGGACGAGACCCAGTACTTC,CASSVAGDETQYF
-,TRBJ2-1,17,TRBD2,TRBV7-2,TGTGCCAGCAGCTTATTCTCTAGCGGGGCCTCCTACAATGAGCAGTTCTTC,CASSLFSSGASYNEQFF
-,TRBJ1-5,15,TRBD1,TRBV7-2,TGTGCCAGCAGCTCGGGACAGGGGGGCTCCTTGGCCCAGCATTTT,CASSSGQGGSLAQHF
-,TRBJ2-2,16,-,TRBV19,TGTGCCAGTAGCAACCTAGCCTCAAGTGTCACCGGGGAGCTGTTTTTT,CASSNLASSVTGELFF
-,TRBJ2-3,15,TRBD1,TRBV5-1,TGCGCCAGCAGCTGGGACAGGGGGCGCACAGATACGCAGTATTTT,CASSWDRGRTDTQYF
-,TRBJ1-4,15,-,TRBV19,TGTGCCAGTAGAGAACAGGGCGCAACTAATGAAAAACTGTTTTTT,CASREQGATNEKLFF
-,TRBJ1-4,16,TRBD1,TRBV5-4,TGTGCCAGCAGCCTAGGGACAGGGGCAACTAATGAAAAACTGTTTTTT,CASSLGTGATNEKLFF
-,TRBJ1-2,14,-,TRBV4-1,TGCGCCAGCAGCCGGCTGGGACAAACTTATGGCTACACCTTC,CASSRLGQTYGYTF
few,TRBJ2-1,14,TRBD2,TRBV19,TGTGCCAGTAGCGGGACTAGCGGGAACAATGAGCAGTTCTTC,CASSGTSGNNEQFF
-,TRBJ1-2,15,TRBD1,TRBV18,TGTGCCAGCTCACCAGGACAGGGTCGGGACTATGGCTACACCTTC,CASSPGQGRDYGYTF
-,TRBJ2-2,16,TRBD2,TRBV28,TGTGCCAGCAGACCCGGACTAGCGGGAGTGACCGGGGAGCTGTTTTTT,CASRPGLAGVTGELFF
few,TRBJ2-1,17,TRBD2,TRBV11-3,TGTGCCGCCCCCCCTTTCCCAAGACTAGCCCTATACAATGAGCAGTTCTTC,CAAPPFPRLALYNEQFF
-,TRBJ2-3,15,TRBD1,TRBV28,TGTGCCAGCAGCACGGGACAGGGAAGCACAGATACGCAGTATTTT,CASSTGQGSTDTQYF
-,TRBJ1-4,12,TRBD1,TRBV6-5,TGTGCCAGCGCTGGGACAGATGAAAAACTGTTTTTT,CASAGTDEKLFF
-,TRBJ2-7,15,TRBD1,TRBV5-1,TGCGCCAGCAGCAACCGGGACAGGGGATCCTACGAGCAGTACTTC,CASSNRDRGSYEQYF